This TCR beta chain was sequenced during a study of blood T cell repertoires in COVID-19. Across the whole study: COVID-19 samples collected from the United States, Italy and Spain covered acute and convalescent phases.

The V end was cut by 3 bases, the J end by 2 bases, with 8 bases between. CDR1 is LNHDA and CDR2 is SQIVND in the germline V gene (reference sequence). The CDR3 is made up of 13 amino acids. The protocol was immunoSEQ multiplex PCR, while the TCRdb copy is restricted to in-frame clones and leaves out a portion. The table shows approximately 82,000 clones, with over 80% occurring only once. The material sequenced was peripheral blood. The source is an older woman with active COVID-19. This sequence joins TRBV19 and TRBJ2-7, with a tentative D call TRBD1 (5 bases). CDR3 nucleotides: TGTGCCAGTAGTATTCCAGGGACCTACGAGCAGTACTTC. This sequence encodes CASSIPGTYEQYF.